Presented here are 23 T cell receptor beta chains from one specimen sequenced in a study of cytomegalovirus exposure and HLA in healthy donors (dated by TCRdb to the late 2010s). Receptor amplification or capture employed the immunoSEQ multiplex PCR assay. The multiplex PCR relied on a mix of 60 forward primers for TCR Vbeta segments and 13 reverse primers for TCR Jbeta segments. The source is immuneACCESS, and TCRdb retained only in-frame sequences with V and J called. Part of the clones is not carried over; for the studies checked, unresolved V genes explain less than half of this, and the remainder is unexplained. The sample table records 98,000 or so clones; approximately 79% of these occur just once. The ten largest account for 4.5% to 7% of the sample. What was sequenced was PBMCs. These receptors came from a man aged 60-69 years in good health and CMV-seropositive.

The V call is TRBV7-2, the J call TRBJ2-7; 8 bases line up with TRBD2. J gave up 3 bases and V 4 bases, and 8 bases lay outside the gene matches. Germline values: CDR1 SGHTA, CDR2 FQGNSA. The length of the CDR3 is 15 residues. The CDR3, as DNA: TGTGCCAGCAGCTCTGGGGGGGGACTAGGCTACGAGCAGTACTTC. This sequence encodes CASSSGGGLGYEQYF. Complete variable domain (other parts from reference TRBV7-2 and TRBJ2-7): GAGVSQSPSNKVTEKGKDVELRCDPISGHTALYWYRQSLGQGLEFLIYFQGNSAPDKSGLPSDRFSAERTGGSVSTLTIQRTQQEDSAVYLCASSSGGGLGYEQYFGPGTRLTVT.

This chain uses TRBV7-3 with TRBJ1-5; D gene unclear. V gave up 1 base and J gave up 3 bases, with 10 bases separating them. This CDR3 comprises 15 residues. CDR1 and CDR2 (germline): SGHTA, FQGTGA. CDR3 in DNA: TGTGCCAGCAGCTTAAGGCAGGATCTCAATCAGCCCCAGCATTTT. The encoded protein is CASSLRQDLNQPQHF.

The chain joins TRBV27 to TRBJ2-7, with D possibly matching TRBD2 (5 bases). Germline CDR1 reads MNHEY; CDR2 reads SMNVEV (reference sequence). The V gene lost 2 bases and the J gene lost 0 bases, with 14 bases spanning the gap. CDR3 length: 16 amino acids. CDR3 DNA sequence: TGTGCCAGCAGTTTACTTCACCGGACTGACTCCTACGAGCAGTACTTC. Protein product: CASSLLHRTDSYEQYF.

The rearrangement links TRBV6-4 to TRBJ1-2; 11 bases are shared with TRBD1. Losses at the gene ends were 6 bases for V and 7 bases for J; bases not matched to a gene: 7. The germline CDR1 and CDR2 sequences are MRHNA and SNTAGT. This CDR3 spans 14 amino acids. The CDR3 region is CASRLGQGAVGYTF. CDR3 DNA: TGTGCCAGCAGATTAGGACAGGGGGCGGTTGGCTACACCTTC.

This chain uses TRBV12-2 with TRBJ1-1; the table calls TRBD1, which could not be checked here. TRBV12-2 is flagged as a pseudogene. The CDR3 sequence is 15 residues long. CDR3 sequence reads: CASRSQGDLNTEAFF. The DNA of the CDR3 is TGTGCAAGTCGCTCCCAGGGGGATTTGAACACTGAAGCTTTCTTT.

The genes are TRBV30 and TRBJ1-2; no clear D. The germline V gene encodes CDR1 GTSNPN and CDR2 SVGIG (reference sequence). This CDR3 is 13 amino acids long. The V end lost 1 base, the J end lost 5 bases, and 11 bases lay between the germline ends. The CDR3 is CAWSGEFVYGYTF. CDR3 nucleotide sequence: TGTGCCTGGAGTGGCGAATTCGTGTATGGCTACACCTTC. Based on the CDR3 plus reference TRBV30 and TRBJ1-2, the full variable domain is SQTIHQWPATLVQPVGSPLSLECTVEGTSNPNLYWYRQAAGRGLQLLFYSVGIGQISSEVPQNLSASRPQDRQFILSSKKLLLSDSGFYLCAWSGEFVYGYTFGSGTRLTVV.

A few counts support this clone. V usage is TRBV5-5 and J usage is TRBJ2-3; possibly TRBD2 for D (5 bases). V was cut by 0 bases and J by 5 bases, with 16 bases left in between. The CDR3 contains 16 residues. Germline V gives CDR1 SGHKS, CDR2 YYEKEE (reference sequence). CDR3: CASSLAPPPGLDTQYF. In DNA, the CDR3 is TGTGCCAGCAGCTTGGCTCCACCCCCGGGGTTAGATACGCAGTATTTT.

The gene calls are TRBV13 and TRBJ1-5, with D perhaps matching TRBD1 (6 bases). The CDR3 is made up of 15 amino acids. The germline CDR1 and CDR2 sequences are PRHDT and FYEKMQ (reference sequence). Trimming cost V 4 bases and J 6 bases, with 16 bases left between them. This CDR3 is CASSSGLGHPQPQHF. The CDR3 region has the DNA TGTGCCAGCAGCTCCGGCCTGGGACATCCTCAGCCCCAGCATTTT. Supplemented by reference TRBV13 and TRBJ1-5, the full variable domain reads AAGVIQSPRHLIKEKRETATLKCYPIPRHDTVYWYQQGPGQDPQFLISFYEKMQSDKGSIPDRFSAQQFSDYHSELNMSSLELGDSALYFCASSSGLGHPQPQHFGDGTRLSIL.

V gene TRBV4-1 combines with J gene TRBJ2-7; possible D gene TRBD1, 6 bases. In germline, CDR1 is MGHRA, CDR2 YSYEKL. The CDR3 spans 15 residues. Trimming shortened V by 0 bases and J by 2 bases, and 11 bases separated the two germline ends. This chain's CDR3 is CASSQERTATYEQYF. The CDR3 coding sequence is TGCGCCAGCAGCCAAGAGCGGACAGCAACCTACGAGCAGTACTTC.

This sequence joins TRBV19 and TRBJ1-5, with D perhaps TRBD1 (6 bases). Germline CDR1 is LNHDA and CDR2 is SQIVND (reference sequence). With 3 bases removed from V and 0 bases from J, the gap between germline ends came to 9 bases. The CDR3 is made up of 15 amino acids. The CDR3 region is CASSMDRASNQPQHF. The DNA for the CDR3 is TGTGCCAGTAGTATGGACAGAGCTAGCAATCAGCCCCAGCATTTT.

The rearrangement uses TRBV14 and TRBJ2-7; 13 nucleotides match TRBD2. The V segment lost 4 bases and the J segment 0 bases; nucleotides outside the gene matches: 3. Looked up from germline, CDR1 is SGHDN and CDR2 is FVKESK. CDR3 size: 16 residues. The CDR3 DNA reads TGTGCCAGCAGCCCAGGGACTAGCGGGGCCTCCTACGAGCAGTACTTC. This encodes CASSPGTSGASYEQYF. The full variable domain, its missing parts supplied by reference TRBV14 and TRBJ2-7, is EAGVTQFPSHSVIEKGQTVTLRCDPISGHDNLYWYRRVMGKEIKFLLHFVKESKQDESGMPNNRFLAERTGGTYSTLKVQPAELEDSGVYFCASSPGTSGASYEQYFGPGTRLTVT.

This clone was observed a single time. This chain links TRBV27 with TRBJ2-4, with 8 bases lining up with TRBD2. J lost 8 bases, V lost 10 bases, and 7 bases had no gene match. Germline CDR1 MNHEY, CDR2 SMNVEV (reference sequence). CDR3 length: 12 amino acids. The CDR3 sequence is CATGGPGDIQYF. CDR3 bases: TGTGCCACGGGGGGGCCGGGGGACATTCAGTACTTC.

The rearrangement uses TRBV27 and TRBJ2-5; 7 bases are shared with TRBD2. The CDR3 is 13 residues long. The trim removed 3 bases at V and 4 bases at J, leaving 2 bases unmatched. From germline, CDR1 is MNHEY and CDR2 SMNVEV (reference sequence). As DNA, the CDR3 is TGTGCCAGCAGTTTTGTAGCGGGAGAGACCCAGTACTTC. It translates to CASSFVAGETQYF.

The chain joins TRBV6-5 to TRBJ2-7, with 8 bases identical to TRBD1. Germline values: CDR1 MNHEY, CDR2 SVGAGI. CDR3 length: 15 amino acids. V was pared by 5 bases and J by 7 bases, with 13 bases of the junction left unmatched. CDR3 sequence: CASSPAGTGLGEQYF. The CDR3 bases are TGTGCCAGCAGTCCGGCCGGGACAGGCTTAGGAGAGCAGTACTTC.

The chain employs TRBV11-2 and TRBJ2-5; 10 bases line up with TRBD2. Unmatched junction bases numbered 1, after V lost 1 base and J lost 2 bases. Germline CDR1 and CDR2: SGHAT and FQNNGV. CDR3 length: 15 amino acids. CDR3 bases: TGTGCCAGCAGCTTAGGGACTAGCGGTCAAGAGACCCAGTACTTC. Translated: CASSLGTSGQETQYF.

The chain has TRBV4-1 and TRBJ1-5, with a tentative D call TRBD1 (5 bases). The CDR3 is made up of 16 amino acids. Trimming stripped 0 bases from V and 2 bases from J, with 11 bases between. Germline-derived CDR1 and CDR2 are MGHRA and YSYEKL. The CDR3 sequence is CASSQDQGRGNQPQHF. The CDR3 nucleotides read TGCGCCAGCAGCCAAGATCAGGGCAGGGGCAATCAGCCCCAGCATTTT.

This clone has just a few counts. The chain is built from TRBV4-1 and TRBJ1-6; D uncertain. CDR3 length equals 12 residues. Trimming pared 1 base from V and 9 bases from J, leaving 4 bases between. Germline V lookup: CDR1 MGHRA, CDR2 YSYEKL. This CDR3 is CASSQVASPLHF. The CDR3, as DNA: TGCGCCAGCAGCCAAGTAGCTTCACCCCTCCACTTT.

This clone has only a few counts. The V call is TRBV6-5, the J call TRBJ2-1; 13 nucleotides line up with TRBD2. The V segment lost 4 bases and the J segment 8 bases; nucleotides outside the gene matches: 8. CDR3 length: 16 residues. Germline V gene data show CDR1 as MNHEY and CDR2 as SVGAGI. The DNA for the CDR3 is TGTGCCAGCAGTTCCCCCCGACTAGCGGGGGGCCATGAGCAGTTCTTC. Translated: CASSSPRLAGGHEQFF.

V is TRBV6-5 and J is TRBJ2-5, with 8 positions matching TRBD1. The CDR3 has 14 residues. V dropped 4 bases and J dropped 6; count of bases not matched to a gene: 7. Germline loops: CDR1 MNHEY, CDR2 SVGAGI. The CDR3 loop reads CASSFSGGRKTQYF. Written as DNA, the CDR3 is TGTGCCAGCAGTTTCTCAGGGGGCAGGAAGACCCAGTACTTC.

The chain carries TRBV7-2 and TRBJ2-1, with 8 bases identical to TRBD2. J gave up 2 bases and V 4 bases, and 7 bases lay outside the gene matches. The CDR3 extends over 16 amino acids. CDR1 and CDR2 from the germline V gene are SGHTA and FQGNSA. CDR3 in amino acids: CASSSLGSGAYNEQFF. CDR3 sequence (DNA): TGTGCCAGCAGCTCCCTGGGTAGCGGGGCCTACAATGAGCAGTTCTTC.

This clone was observed once. The V gene is TRBV11-2, the J gene TRBJ2-7, with D perhaps matching TRBD2 (6 bases). The germline gives CDR1 SGHAT, CDR2 FQNNGV. V was trimmed by 3 bases and J by 6 bases, leaving 21 bases between them. This CDR3 is 16 amino acids long. The CDR3 loop reads CASSFRGTYGGAEQYF. As DNA, the CDR3 is TGTGCCAGCAGCTTTAGGGGTACCTACGGCGGGGCCGAGCAGTACTTC.

As to this clone: An end of the junction differs from the germline gene, which may be a read error. The rearrangement joins TRBV7-2 to TRBJ2-5; D perhaps matches TRBD2 (6 bases). CDR3 length: 17 amino acids. Looked up from germline, CDR1 is SGHTA and CDR2 is FQGNSA. The CDR3 bases are TGTGCCAGCAGCTTAAAGGAGGGGTGGCTCCTGGGGGAGATCCAGTACTTC. Its translation: CASSLKEGWLLGEIQYF.

The genes are TRBV29-1 and TRBJ2-2; 12 bases match TRBD2. Germline values: CDR1 SQVTM, CDR2 ANQGSEA. V lost 5 bases and J lost 0; bases outside the gene matches: 4. CDR3 length equals 16 residues. The CDR3 region is CSVILAGGANTGELFF. The CDR3 region has the DNA TGCAGCGTTATCCTAGCGGGGGGGGCGAACACCGGGGAGCTGTTTTTT.